These 27 T cell receptor beta chains originate from one sample sequenced in a study of T cell responses to AZD1222 COVID-19 vaccine. This table comes from immunoSEQ multiplex PCR, and its TCRdb copy is limited to in-frame clones, with some not included. The sample shows over 150,000 clones, 85% to 95% of them seen only once. The source material was peripheral blood, sampled on day 0 of AZD1222 vaccination. The receptors here all came from an adult in good health.

This clone was seen more than once but under ten times. The chain has TRBV7-9 and TRBJ1-2; D is unclear. CDR1 and CDR2 from the germline V gene are SEHNR and FQNEAQ (reference sequence). The CDR3 has 14 residues. V was pared by 1 base and J by 8 bases, with 14 bases between. CDR3 loop: CASSLDALMVGYTF. CDR3 nucleotides: TGTGCCAGCAGCTTAGATGCACTTATGGTAGGCTACACCTTC.

The chain uses TRBV5-1 and TRBJ2-3; D ambiguous. This CDR3 has 13 amino acids. Germline V gene data show CDR1 as SGHRS and CDR2 as YFSETQ. V was shortened by 0 bases and J by 5 bases, with 7 bases between the two germline ends. This chain's CDR3 is CASSLAYGDTQYF. CDR3 DNA sequence: TGCGCCAGCAGCTTGGCTTACGGAGATACGCAGTATTTT. The whole variable domain, remainder taken from reference TRBV5-1 and TRBJ2-3, is KAGVTQTPRYLIKTRGQQVTLSCSPISGHRSVSWYQQTPGQGLQFLFEYFSETQRNKGNFPGRFSGRQFSNSRSEMNVSTLELGDSALYLCASSLAYGDTQYFGPGTRLTVL.

V and J are TRBV18 and TRBJ2-7; weak D call: TRBD2 (5 bases). This CDR3 is 15 amino acids long. The V end lost 6 bases, the J end lost 1 base, and 16 bases lay between the germline ends. CDR1 and CDR2 (germline): KGHSH, LQKENI. CDR3 nucleotide sequence: TGTGCCAGCTCGGTCACGGGCTCGGGGTCCTACGAGCAGTACTTC. It codes for CASSVTGSGSYEQYF.

V usage is TRBV15 and J usage is TRBJ1-1; D remains unclear. The germline V gene encodes CDR1 LNHNV and CDR2 YYDKDF (reference sequence). CDR3 length equals 14 residues. V was pared by 1 base and J by 1 base, with 7 bases between. CDR3 loop: CATSRADGNTEAFF. In DNA, the CDR3 is TGTGCCACCAGCAGAGCCGACGGGAACACTGAAGCTTTCTTT.

V and J are TRBV3-1 (or the pseudogene TRBV3-2) and TRBJ2-5; 10 bases match TRBD2. Germline CDR1 is LGHDT and CDR2 is YNNKEL (reference sequence). With 1 base clipped from V and 4 bases from J, the junction kept 6 bases outside the gene matches. The CDR3 is made up of 16 amino acids. DNA for the CDR3: TGTGCCAGCAGCCAAGGGGAACTAGCGGGGAGAGAGACCCAGTACTTC. Its translation is CASSQGELAGRETQYF.

The V and J genes are TRBV12-3 or TRBV12-4 and TRBJ1-2, with a weak D call TRBD1 (5 bases). V was cut by 6 bases and J by 4 bases, with 12 bases left in between. The CDR3 is 13 residues long. The CDR3 here is CASSRDGLYGYTF. In nucleotides, the CDR3 is TGTGCCAGCAGCCGGGACGGCCTCTATGGCTACACCTTC.

CDR3 nucleotides: TGTGCCAGTAGTAGCCAGGACCTGAAACAGCCCCAGCATTTT. This codes for CASSSQDLKQPQHF. The J gene is TRBJ1-5, the V gene TRBV19; D uncertain. CDR1 LNHDA and CDR2 SQIVND come from the germline V gene (reference sequence). The V end was cut by 4 bases, the J end by 7 bases, with 14 bases between. The length of the CDR3 is 14 residues.

V usage is TRBV25-1 and J usage is TRBJ1-1; no reliable D call. V was clipped by 7 bases and J by 0 bases, with 9 bases between them. The CDR3 contains 13 residues. CDR1 and CDR2 from the germline V gene are MGHDK and SYGVNS. Written as DNA, the CDR3 is TGTGCCAGCATTGACATCATGAACACTGAAGCTTTCTTT. Translation: CASIDIMNTEAFF.

The gene calls are TRBV5-1 and TRBJ1-1, with D possibly being TRBD1 (6 bases). This CDR3 comprises 13 residues. Germline assignment: CDR1 SGHRS and CDR2 YFSETQ. Trimming removed 9 bases at V and 2 bases at J, with 14 bases between. The CDR3 DNA reads as TGCGCCACCCAACAGGGTTTAAACACTGAAGCTTTCTTT. Its protein product is CATQQGLNTEAFF. The full variable domain, with the rest looked up from reference TRBV5-1 and TRBJ1-1, is KAGVTQTPRYLIKTRGQQVTLSCSPISGHRSVSWYQQTPGQGLQFLFEYFSETQRNKGNFPGRFSGRQFSNSRSEMNVSTLELGDSALYLCATQQGLNTEAFFGQGTRLTVV.

This chain uses TRBV29-1 with TRBJ1-2; D remains unclear. V shed 5 bases and J shed 8 bases, with 9 bases lying between them. The CDR3 length is 10 residues. CDR1 and CDR2 from the germline V gene are SQVTM and ANQGSEA. CDR3: CSVLEGGYTF. CDR3 nucleotides: TGCAGCGTTTTGGAGGGAGGCTACACCTTC.

The chain links TRBV4-1 to TRBJ1-5; tentative D call: TRBD1 (6 bases). Per the germline V gene, CDR1 is MGHRA and CDR2 is YSYEKL. The V end lost 0 bases, the J end lost 0 bases, and 12 bases lay between the germline ends. This CDR3 is 17 amino acids long. The CDR3 protein is CASSQEEGGYSNQPQHF. In nucleotides, the CDR3 is TGCGCCAGCAGCCAAGAGGAGGGGGGCTATAGCAATCAGCCCCAGCATTTT.

The rearrangement uses TRBV12-5 and TRBJ2-1; D is unresolved. The CDR3 spans 14 residues. V lost 1 base, J lost 1 base, and 5 bases lay in between. Germline V gene data show CDR1 as LGHNT and CDR2 as FRNRAP. The CDR3 here is CASGLDGSYNEQFF. CDR3 coding DNA: TGTGCTAGTGGTTTGGACGGTTCCTACAATGAGCAGTTCTTC.

The V call is TRBV7-2, the J call TRBJ1-6; possibly TRBD1 for D (5 bases). Trimming left V 1 base short and J 5 bases short, with 9 bases between. The CDR3 totals 15 residues. Germline-derived CDR1 and CDR2 are SGHTA and FQGNSA. The CDR3 spells CASSLGPTDNSPLHF. The CDR3 DNA sequence: TGTGCCAGCAGCTTAGGTCCGACAGATAATTCACCCCTCCACTTT.

The chain combines TRBV25-1 with TRBJ1-1; 8 bases are a match to TRBD1. The CDR3 consists of 13 residues. V dropped 6 bases and J dropped 4; count of bases not matched to a gene: 4. Germline lookup yields CDR1 MGHDK and CDR2 SYGVNS. The chain's CDR3 is CASRGQGGTEAFF. For the CDR3, the DNA is TGTGCCAGCAGAGGACAGGGCGGCACTGAAGCTTTCTTT.

The chain combines TRBV7-2 with TRBJ2-2; weak D call: TRBD1 (6 bases). The V gene's germline CDR1 is SGHTA and CDR2 FQGNSA. The CDR3 has 15 residues. With 6 bases removed from V and 0 bases from J, the gap between germline ends came to 11 bases. The CDR3 loop is CASRIGTTNTGELFF. DNA for the CDR3: TGTGCCAGCAGGATCGGGACAACGAACACCGGGGAGCTGTTTTTT.

This chain joins TRBV6-4 and TRBJ1-6; D is unresolved. The CDR3 is 15 residues long. Germline CDR1 MRHNA, CDR2 SNTAGT. V gave up 6 bases and J gave up 8 bases, with 17 bases separating them. In nucleotides, the CDR3 is TGTGCCAGCAGGGTATTCGACGCGGGAGATTCACCCCTCCACTTT. This translates into CASRVFDAGDSPLHF.

V gene TRBV28 combines with J gene TRBJ1-2; D unclear. CDR1 and CDR2 from the germline V gene are MDHEN and SYDVKM. This CDR3 is built from 14 residues. V lost 8 bases to trimming and J lost 0 bases, with 13 bases between them. CDR3 sequence: CASSGGGPNYGYTF. Written as DNA, the CDR3 is TGTGCCAGCTCAGGCGGAGGGCCTAACTATGGCTACACCTTC.

The CDR3 coding sequence is TGTGCCAGCAGCTTAGCGGCTGGAAACTATGGCTACACCTTC. Translating it yields CASSLAAGNYGYTF. This chain connects TRBV7-9 to TRBJ1-2; no clear D. The CDR3 runs to 14 residues. The germline V gene has CDR1 SEHNR and CDR2 FQNEAQ (reference sequence). Trimming took 0 bases from V and 2 from J, leaving 7 bases between them.

The chain employs TRBV6-2 or TRBV6-3 and TRBJ1-2; D unclear. V lost 6 bases and J lost 4, with 21 bases in between. Germline V gene sequence: CDR1 MNHEY, CDR2 SVGEGT. The CDR3 has 16 residues. CDR3 sequence reads: CASSQTSGTETYGYTF. CDR3 DNA sequence: TGTGCCAGCAGCCAAACCTCAGGCACCGAAACCTATGGCTACACCTTC.

The chain joins TRBV7-3 to TRBJ1-6; the D gene is possibly TRBD1 (5 bases). Germline CDR1 SGHTA, CDR2 FQGTGA. CDR3 length equals 15 residues. Trimming took 2 bases from V and 7 from J, leaving 12 bases between them. CDR3 sequence: CASSLYDSRNSPLHF. Here the CDR3 DNA reads TGTGCCAGCAGCTTATATGACAGCCGGAATTCACCCCTCCACTTT.

V gene TRBV20-1 combines with J gene TRBJ1-2, with D hard to call. V shed 6 bases and J shed 8 bases, with 10 bases lying between them. This CDR3 comprises 10 residues. From germline, CDR1 is DFQATT and CDR2 SNEGSKA (reference sequence). The DNA for the CDR3 is TGCAGTGCCCTTGCCGGAGGCTACACCTTC. Translating it yields CSALAGGYTF.

The chain combines TRBV19 with TRBJ2-5; the D is unclear. V was cut by 6 bases and J by 11 bases, with 22 bases left in between. This CDR3 is 14 amino acids long. Germline V gene lookup returns CDR1 LNHDA and CDR2 SQIVND (reference sequence). The CDR3 is CASRGRVPPWGQYF. In DNA form, the CDR3 reads TGTGCCAGTAGAGGTCGTGTACCGCCATGGGGTCAGTACTTC. Full variable domain (missing parts from reference TRBV19 and TRBJ2-5): DGGITQSPKYLFRKEGQNVTLSCEQNLNHDAMYWYRQDPGQGLRLIYYSQIVNDFQKGDIAEGYSVSREKKESFPLTVTSAQKNPTAFYLCASRGRVPPWGQYFGPGTRLLVL.

V and J are TRBV30 and TRBJ1-1; tentatively, D is TRBD1 (6 bases). Trimming took off 8 bases at V and 5 bases at J, with 24 bases between the two ends. The CDR3 length is 15 residues. Per germline, CDR1 GTSNPN and CDR2 SVGIG (reference sequence). In DNA form, the CDR3 reads TGTGCCAGCGACAGGCTCCTATGGGGGTATACTGAAGCTTTCTTT. Translating it yields CASDRLLWGYTEAFF.

V usage is TRBV5-4 and J usage is TRBJ1-1, with TRBD1 as a possible D gene (5 bases). V was pared by 5 bases and J by 5 bases, with 16 bases between. The CDR3 runs 14 residues. Germline CDR1 is SGHNT and CDR2 is YYREEE (reference sequence). Here the CDR3 DNA reads TGTGCCAGCAGTGCCCTAGGGGAAGGGACTGAAGCTTTCTTT. Amino acids: CASSALGEGTEAFF.

The gene calls are TRBV7-8 and TRBJ1-4, with TRBD1 identical over 10 bases. V lost 5 bases and J lost 14; bases outside the gene matches: 14. Germline assignment: CDR1 SGHVS and CDR2 FQNEAQ. The CDR3 spans 15 residues. CDR3 nucleotides: TGTGCCAGCAGCAAAGTAGGGACAGGGGTTGCGCCTCTGTTTTTT. Translating it yields CASSKVGTGVAPLFF.

This clone showed up just once. The chain links TRBV2 to TRBJ1-3; perhaps TRBD1 as D (6 bases). CDR3 length: 17 residues. CDR1 is SNHLY and CDR2 is FYNNEI in the germline V gene. Between the trimmed V and J ends, which lost 4 bases and 4 bases, there was a span of 20 bases. Here the CDR3 reads CASSVPTGAREGNTIYF. CDR3 coding DNA: TGTGCCAGCAGTGTCCCGACGGGGGCCCGGGAAGGAAACACCATATATTTT.

This chain joins TRBV14 and TRBJ2-7; D is ambiguous. Germline loops: CDR1 SGHDN, CDR2 FVKESK. The length of the CDR3 is 13 residues. Trimming took 4 bases from V and 3 from J, leaving 10 bases between them. In DNA form, the CDR3 reads TGTGCCAGCAGCCGATTCGGATTCTACGAGCAGTACGTC. It is translated as CASSRFGFYEQYV.